This is a list of T cell receptor beta chains from one sample in a study of T cells in tuberculosis. Profiling relied on immunoSEQ multiplex PCR, and the TCRdb table lists in-frame clones only, not all of them. The profile covers approximately 59,000 clones, with roughly 87% appearing a single time and less than 25% taken by the ten largest. Sequenced input: CD1b-GMM tetramer-negative cells sorted from PBMCs. Every receptor here comes from an adult woman with latent tuberculosis. Both conserved end residues are part of each CDR3. The order of the fields is D gene, V gene, clone size, J gene, CDR3 protein, CDR3 DNA. D genes are given only for firm matches. Only part of the rows carry a size: once, few, many, or a class if the clone is expanded.

NA,TRBV10-1,NA,TRBJ1-6,CASQEGGRFRNSPLHF,TGCGCCAGCCAGGAGGGCGGAAGGTTTCGGAATTCACCCCTCCACTTT
NA,TRBV12-5,NA,TRBJ1-1,CASGSLTEAFF,TGTGCTAGTGGTTCCCTCACTGAAGCTTTCTTT
NA,TRBV6-1,NA,TRBJ1-2,CASSEALQGNYGYTF,TGTGCCAGCAGTGAAGCCCTACAGGGAAACTATGGCTACACCTTC
TRBD1,TRBV5-4,NA,TRBJ1-1,CASSFRTGIVHQAEAFF,TGTGCCAGCAGCTTTAGGACAGGGATTGTTCACCAAGCTGAAGCTTTCTTT
NA,TRBV28,NA,TRBJ1-2,CASSLQGYGYTF,TGTGCCAGCAGTTTACAGGGGTATGGCTACACCTTC
NA,TRBV5-1,NA,TRBJ2-2,CASSTGQTGELFF,TGCGCCAGCAGCACTGGACAGACCGGGGAGCTGTTTTTT
NA,TRBV9,NA,TRBJ1-1,CASSVDPGPMNTEAFF,TGTGCCAGCAGCGTAGATCCAGGCCCCATGAACACTGAAGCTTTCTTT
NA,TRBV30,NA,TRBJ2-1,CAWSWRGNEQFF,TGTGCCTGGAGTTGGAGGGGCAATGAGCAGTTCTTC
TRBD1,TRBV19,NA,TRBJ2-3,CASSISGTGSWDTQYF,TGTGCCAGTAGTATATCGGGGACAGGGTCATGGGATACGCAGTATTTT
NA,TRBV6-4,NA,TRBJ2-3,CASSQGRDTDTQYF,TGTGCCAGCAGCCAGGGGAGGGACACAGATACGCAGTATTTT
TRBD2,TRBV5-1,NA,TRBJ2-1,CASSSGLAIHEQFF,TGCGCCAGCAGCTCGGGACTAGCGATCCATGAGCAGTTCTTC
NA,TRBV21-1,NA,TRBJ1-5,CARGRDQPQHF,TGTGCCAGGGGCAGGGATCAGCCCCAGCATTTT
NA,TRBV30,once,TRBJ2-7,CAWKSDNSYEQYF,TGTGCCTGGAAGTCTGACAACTCCTACGAGCAGTACTTC
TRBD1,TRBV9,NA,TRBJ2-7,CASSVGAGGEQYF,TGTGCCAGCAGCGTAGGGGCAGGGGGCGAGCAGTACTTC
NA,TRBV18,NA,TRBJ1-1,CASSPGAVNTEAFF,TGTGCCAGCTCACCAGGGGCCGTGAACACTGAAGCTTTCTTT
TRBD2,TRBV9,NA,TRBJ2-3,CASSASGSLVTSTDTQYF,TGTGCCAGCAGCGCTAGCGGGAGTCTTGTAACTAGCACAGATACGCAGTATTTT
NA,TRBV19,NA,TRBJ2-6,CASSESGANVLTF,TGTGCCAGTAGTGAGTCTGGGGCCAACGTCCTGACTTTC
TRBD2,TRBV5-6,NA,TRBJ2-3,CASSPGLAGRSTDTQYF,TGTGCCAGCAGCCCCGGACTAGCGGGAAGGTCCACAGATACGCAGTATTTT
TRBD1,TRBV29-1,NA,TRBJ2-3,CSVEGTKHRGQLTDTQYF,TGCAGCGTTGAAGGAACAAAACACAGGGGCCAGCTCACAGATACGCAGTATTTT
NA,TRBV30,once,TRBJ1-1,CAWSVIRNTEAFF,TGTGCCTGGAGTGTTATCCGGAACACTGAAGCTTTCTTT
NA,TRBV13,NA,TRBJ2-5,CASSSLTRWGEETQYF,TGTGCCAGCAGCTCACTTACTAGGTGGGGTGAAGAGACCCAGTACTTC
NA,TRBV19,NA,TRBJ1-2,CASSPGVGMDYGYTF,TGTGCCAGTAGTCCCGGGGTGGGCATGGACTATGGCTACACCTTC
NA,TRBV5-1,NA,TRBJ1-6,CASSFGQGLGSPLHF,TGCGCCAGCAGCTTCGGCCAGGGACTAGGTTCACCCCTCCACTTT
NA,TRBV7-6,NA,TRBJ2-5,CASSLTVRGILEETQYF,TGTGCCAGCAGCTTAACCGTTCGGGGGATCCTAGAAGAGACCCAGTACTTC
TRBD1,TRBV18,NA,TRBJ2-5,CASSPGTALEETQYF,TGTGCCAGCTCACCTGGGACAGCCCTCGAAGAGACCCAGTACTTC
TRBD2,TRBV4-2,NA,TRBJ2-7,CASSQGGVAGVYEQYF,TGTGCCAGCAGCCAAGGCGGTGTAGCGGGAGTGTACGAGCAGTACTTC
TRBD2,TRBV7-2,NA,TRBJ2-7,CASSATSGTRYEQYF,TGTGCCAGCAGCGCAACTAGCGGGACTCGATACGAGCAGTACTTC
NA,TRBV4-3,few,TRBJ1-4,CASSQGSLPNEKLFF,TGCGCCAGCAGCCAAGGGAGTTTGCCGAACGAAAAACTGTTTTTT
TRBD1,TRBV19,few,TRBJ2-2,CASSSYRGHGTGELFF,TGTGCCAGTAGTTCGTACAGGGGGCATGGGACCGGGGAGCTGTTTTTT